The 17 T cell receptor beta chains in this list originate from one sample, sequenced in a study of blood T cell repertoires in COVID-19. Sequencing was performed with immunoSEQ multiplex PCR; in TCRdb, only in-frame clones are kept and a portion is missing. The profile shows under 95,000 clones, around 80% of them singletons. Sequencing input: peripheral blood. The receptors shown here come from a man between 65 and 80 years old with acute or convalescent COVID-19.

V is TRBV19 and J is TRBJ1-2; tentative D call: TRBD1 (5 bases). The CDR3 spans 13 residues. Germline CDR1 and CDR2: LNHDA and SQIVND (reference sequence). With 6 bases removed from V and 2 bases from J, the gap between germline ends came to 10 bases. The CDR3 DNA sequence: TGTGCCAGTAGCCCTCAGGGAAACTATGGCTACACCTTC. Encoded protein: CASSPQGNYGYTF.

This clone appeared once. The chain recombines TRBV18 with TRBJ2-5; D is unresolved. Germline V CDR1 and CDR2: KGHSH, LQKENI. V shed 0 bases and J shed 3 bases, with 8 bases lying between them. The CDR3 covers 14 residues. The CDR3 DNA is TGTGCCAGCTCACCACCGTTCCCAGAAGAGACCCAGTACTTC. Protein sequence: CASSPPFPEETQYF.

The genes are TRBV28 and TRBJ1-3; weak D call: TRBD1 (5 bases). Germline-derived CDR1 and CDR2 are MDHEN and SYDVKM. The CDR3 runs to 16 residues. V shed 7 bases and J shed 4 bases, with 20 bases lying between them. CDR3 bases: TGTGCCAGCACCCCATGGGGGGAGTATTCAGGAAACACCATATATTTT. Translated: CASTPWGEYSGNTIYF.

The chain employs TRBV5-5 and TRBJ1-6; 8 bases align to TRBD1. The CDR3 has 15 residues. Trimming removed 2 bases from V and 3 bases from J; junction bases left unmatched: 1. CDR1 SGHKS and CDR2 YYEKEE come from the germline V gene (reference sequence). DNA for the CDR3: TGTGCCAGCAGCTTACAGGGGGTCTATAATTCACCCCTCCACTTT. This gives the protein CASSLQGVYNSPLHF.

CDR3 in DNA: TGTGCCACCAGGGGTGGGACAAGGAATGAAAAACTGTTTTTT. Translation: CATRGGTRNEKLFF. The chain recombines TRBV15 with TRBJ1-4, with D possibly matching TRBD1 (6 bases). Germline CDR1 is LNHNV and CDR2 is YYDKDF (reference sequence). V dropped 6 bases and J dropped 5 bases, with 13 bases sitting between them. This CDR3 has 14 residues.

This rearrangement joins TRBV20-1 to TRBJ2-1; 13 bases are shared with TRBD2. The CDR3 runs to 17 residues. Per the germline V gene, CDR1 is DFQATT and CDR2 is SNEGSKA (reference sequence). J lost 7 bases, V lost 3 bases, and 12 bases had no gene match. This chain's CDR3 is CSASLFAGTSGVNEQFF. Written as DNA, the CDR3 is TGCAGTGCTAGTTTATTTGCCGGGACTAGCGGGGTAAATGAGCAGTTCTTC.

CDR3: CASSEVLAGSAGSDTQYF. CDR3 nucleotide sequence: TGTGCCAGCAGTGAAGTACTAGCGGGTTCTGCGGGGTCAGATACGCAGTATTTT. The chain is built from TRBV6-1 and TRBJ2-3; TRBD2 matches 9 bases. The CDR3 has 18 amino acids. Germline CDR1 reads MNHNS; CDR2 reads SASEGT. After removal of 1 base from V and 4 bases from J, the junction contained 12 bases not matched to a gene.

The chain carries TRBV5-1 and TRBJ2-1, with D hard to call. The CDR3 loop spans 12 amino acids. With 3 bases removed from V and 9 bases from J, the gap between germline ends came to 10 bases. CDR1 SGHRS and CDR2 YFSETQ come from the germline V gene. CDR3 DNA: TGCGCCAGCAGCTCTGGCGGCCCTGAGCAGTTCTTC. Its protein product is CASSSGGPEQFF.

This rearrangement joins TRBV7-9 to TRBJ1-2; D remains ambiguous. The CDR3 spans 13 residues. CDR1 is SEHNR, CDR2 FQNEAQ, per germline (reference sequence). V lost 2 bases, J lost 4 bases, and 8 bases lay in between. The DNA for the CDR3 is TGTGCCAGCAGCTTATGGGAGGGCTATGGCTACACCTTC. It translates to CASSLWEGYGYTF.

This clone has a handful of counts. The rearrangement uses TRBV7-8 and TRBJ1-1; D possibly corresponds to TRBD1 (6 bases). This CDR3 has 15 amino acids. The V gene lost 0 bases and the J gene lost 4 bases, with 12 bases spanning the gap. The germline V gene has CDR1 SGHVS and CDR2 FQNEAQ. CDR3 residues: CASSLAQAGATEAFF. CDR3 DNA: TGTGCCAGCAGCTTAGCGCAGGCAGGGGCCACTGAAGCTTTCTTT.

The J gene is TRBJ1-2, the V gene TRBV28, with 7 bases aligning to TRBD1. The CDR3 runs 13 residues. The ends lost 6 bases at V and 4 bases at J; junction bases unmatched: 5. Germline assignment: CDR1 MDHEN and CDR2 SYDVKM. The DNA of the CDR3 is TGTGCCAGCAGCCTAACAGGGGTCTATGGCTACACCTTC. Translation gives CASSLTGVYGYTF.

This clone was picked up a small number of times. V is TRBV4-2 and J is TRBJ2-1, with D perhaps matching TRBD1 (5 bases). This CDR3 is 17 amino acids long. V lost 0 bases and J lost 1, with 13 bases in between. Looked up from germline, CDR1 is LGHNA and CDR2 is YNFKEQ. The CDR3 here is CASSQDPDRSSYNEQFF. The CDR3 DNA reads TGTGCCAGCAGCCAAGATCCTGACAGATCATCCTACAATGAGCAGTTCTTC.

The chain couples TRBV28 to TRBJ2-7; maybe TRBD1 (6 bases). Per the germline V gene, CDR1 is MDHEN and CDR2 is SYDVKM. The germline V and J ends were trimmed by 4 bases and 7 bases, with 26 bases remaining between them. The CDR3 totals 17 residues. The CDR3 DNA is TGTGCCAGCAGTTACCCCCCAGGGGACCCGGGGTTGGGGGAGCAGTACTTC. This sequence encodes CASSYPPGDPGLGEQYF.

This clone was detected only once. The chain couples TRBV25-1 to TRBJ1-5; tentative D call: TRBD1 (5 bases). The germline CDR1 and CDR2 sequences are MGHDK and SYGVNS. The CDR3 runs to 14 residues. V was pared by 4 bases and J by 5 bases, with 12 bases between. The CDR3 here is CASSVGGGDQPQHF. The CDR3 DNA is TGTGCCAGCAGTGTGGGGGGAGGGGATCAGCCCCAGCATTTT.

The rearrangement links TRBV6-5 to TRBJ2-2; 9 positions match TRBD1. The CDR3 consists of 14 residues. CDR1 and CDR2 (germline): MNHEY, SVGAGI. After removal of 4 bases from V and 7 bases from J, the junction contained 4 bases not matched to a gene. The CDR3 region has the DNA TGTGCCAGCAGTTCGGACAGGGGTGGCGGGGAGCTGTTTTTT. Translation: CASSSDRGGGELFF.

This chain uses TRBV15 with TRBJ2-1; TRBD1 matches at 12 bases. The J segment lost 9 bases and the V segment lost 5 bases, leaving 8 bases of the junction unmatched. Per the germline V gene, CDR1 is LNHNV and CDR2 is YYDKDF (reference sequence). The CDR3 is made up of 15 amino acids. This chain's CDR3 is CATSGPGQGAFEQFF. In DNA, the CDR3 is TGTGCCACCAGCGGCCCGGGACAGGGGGCTTTTGAGCAGTTCTTC.

V and J are TRBV9 and TRBJ2-7; TRBD2 aligns across 10 bases. Losses at the gene ends were 0 bases for V and 4 bases for J; bases not matched to a gene: 4. The germline V gene has CDR1 SGDLS and CDR2 YYNGEE. This CDR3 contains 15 residues. CDR3 loop: CASSVGSGGGYEQYF. CDR3 nucleotides: TGTGCCAGCAGCGTAGGGAGCGGGGGGGGGTACGAGCAGTACTTC.